One and the same sample provided the 27 T cell receptor beta chains below, sequenced in a study of blood T cells in healthy people across ages. Sample-barcoded 5' priming and a J-beta primer mix drove a second PCR of roughly 6 to 12 cycles. TCRdb called the 5' RACE reads again in MiXCR, with one record for every CDR3 protein. The sample shows about 590,000 distinct CDR3 sequences, under 30% of them seen only once. Sequences were obtained from blood. The receptors originated from a woman of 80 years or more in good health.

This clonotype turned up a few times. A much larger clonotype is one base distant, so this may be a read error. The rearrangement uses TRBV5-1 and TRBJ2-6, with D hard to call. There are 13 residues in the CDR3. Germline CDR1 SGHRS, CDR2 YFSETQ. The CDR3 loop is CTSTATGANVLTF. In nucleotides, the CDR3 is TGCACCAGCACCGCAACTGGGGCCAACGTCCTGACTTTC.

This clonotype was seen a handful of times. The chain has TRBV27 and TRBJ1-6, with D perhaps matching TRBD1 (6 bases). There are 15 residues in the CDR3. With 5 bases removed from V and 4 bases from J, the gap between germline ends came to 12 bases. Germline V lookup: CDR1 MNHEY, CDR2 SMNVEV (reference sequence). The CDR3 bases are TGTGCCAGCAGTGCAGGGGACATTTATAATTCACCCCTCCACTTT. Encoded protein: CASSAGDIYNSPLHF.

This clonotype has a count of ten or more. The chain links TRBV6-6 to TRBJ1-2, with a tentative D call TRBD1 (5 bases). V was pared by 6 bases and J by 3 bases, with 17 bases between. This CDR3 has 15 residues. CDR1 is MNHNY and CDR2 is SVGAGI in the germline V gene (reference sequence). The CDR3 DNA is TGTGCCAGCAGCCGAGGGACCGCGGACGACTATGGCTACACCTTC. It encodes CASSRGTADDYGYTF.

The DNA for the CDR3 is TGTGCCAGCAGCCAACAGGGGCTGTCGTACGAGCAGTACTTC. Protein sequence: CASSQQGLSYEQYF. This chain joins TRBV12-3 or TRBV12-4 and TRBJ2-7, with 7 bases identical to TRBD1. V shed 6 bases, J shed 4 bases, and the junction held 9 bases outside the gene matches. The CDR3 length is 14 residues.

The CDR3 sequence: CASNNRGMNQPQHF. The DNA of the CDR3 is TGTGCCAGTAATAATCGGGGCATGAATCAGCCCCAGCATTTT. The rearrangement uses TRBV19 and TRBJ1-5, with TRBD1 as a possible D gene (5 bases). Germline assignment: CDR1 LNHDA and CDR2 SQIVND (reference sequence). The CDR3 has 14 residues. V lost 7 bases and J lost 4, with 14 bases in between.

V usage is TRBV5-1 and J usage is TRBJ1-4; D remains unclear. CDR3 length equals 13 residues. V shed 1 base and J shed 6 bases, with 7 bases lying between them. The germline V gene encodes CDR1 SGHRS and CDR2 YFSETQ. The CDR3 DNA reads TGCGCCAGCAGCTTGTATCCAGATGAAAAACTGTTTTTT. The encoded protein is CASSLYPDEKLFF.

This clonotype showed up many times. The genes are TRBV10-2 and TRBJ1-2; unclear D gene. V shed 3 bases and J shed 4 bases, with 6 bases lying between them. Germline V lookup: CDR1 WSHSY, CDR2 SAAADI. The CDR3 runs 12 residues. The CDR3 nucleotides read TGCGCCAGCAGTGAAAGCGGCTATGGCTACACCTTC. Protein: CASSESGYGYTF.

This clonotype appeared many times. The gene calls are TRBV4-2 and TRBJ2-3, with TRBD2 identical over 7 bases. CDR1 is LGHNA, CDR2 YNFKEQ, per germline. The CDR3 totals 16 residues. With V trimmed by 5 bases and J by 1 base, 9 bases remained unmatched. The CDR3 DNA sequence: TGTGCCAGCAGCTTTGGGGGGGAACTGGGCACAGATACGCAGTATTTT. Translation: CASSFGGELGTDTQYF.

This rearrangement joins TRBV14 to TRBJ2-5; tentatively, D is TRBD2 (7 bases). This CDR3 has 15 amino acids. Per germline, CDR1 SGHDN and CDR2 FVKESK. V lost 0 bases and J 11 bases, leaving 19 bases between the germline ends. CDR3 in amino acids: CASSQDLGGLSEQYF. In nucleotides, the CDR3 is TGTGCCAGCAGCCAAGATCTCGGGGGGCTCAGTGAGCAGTACTTC.

This clonotype was counted only a few times. A read error may explain this, as a much larger clone is one base away. The chain uses TRBV5-1 and TRBJ2-3, with D uncertain. With 7 bases removed from V and 5 bases from J, the gap between germline ends came to 14 bases. Looked up from germline, CDR1 is SGHRS and CDR2 is YFSETQ. The CDR3 loop spans 13 amino acids. This chain's CDR3 is CASLDRLGDTQYF. The CDR3 DNA follows: TGCGCCAGCTTGGACCGGCTTGGAGATACGCAGTATTTT.

This clonotype was seen more than once but under ten times. The genes are TRBV2 and TRBJ2-7; 10 bases fit TRBD1. The germline gives CDR1 SNHLY, CDR2 FYNNEI. This CDR3 region has 14 residues. V was clipped by 8 bases and J by 6 bases; unmatched bases: 10. CDR3 in amino acids: CASCRDRGIGEQYF. CDR3 in DNA: TGTGCCAGCTGCCGGGACAGGGGAATCGGCGAGCAGTACTTC.

This clonotype was found many times. The chain links TRBV12-3 or TRBV12-4 to TRBJ2-1; 9 bases agree with TRBD1. The CDR3 covers 15 residues. Trimming removed 8 bases from V and 4 bases from J; junction bases left unmatched: 9. CDR3 amino acids: CASQKGQGMYNEQFF. The CDR3 DNA sequence: TGTGCCAGCCAAAAAGGACAGGGGATGTACAATGAGCAGTTCTTC.

Only one count was recorded for this clonotype. A junction end diverges from the germline sequence, so it may reflect a read error. The chain employs TRBV7-3 and TRBJ1-1; tentatively, D is TRBD1 (6 bases). The V gene's germline CDR1 is SGHTA and CDR2 FQGTGA. The CDR3 is 14 amino acids. Here the CDR3 DNA reads TGTGCCAGCGGCTTCGGCAGGGGGAACACTGAAGCTTTCTTT. It is translated as CASGFGRGNTEAFF.

This clonotype was counted many times. The rearrangement links TRBV7-9 to TRBJ1-2; tentative D call: TRBD1 (6 bases). The ends were cut back, 5 bases at V and 9 bases at J, with 16 bases in the middle. The germline V gene encodes CDR1 SEHNR and CDR2 FQNEAQ (reference sequence). The CDR3 extends over 13 amino acids. The CDR3 coding sequence is TGTGCCAGCAGCCCTGGACAGTTTTTGAGCTACACCTTC. As protein: CASSPGQFLSYTF.

The chain combines TRBV6-1 with TRBJ2-7, with 8 positions matching TRBD2. The CDR3 covers 16 residues. The V gene's germline CDR1 is MNHNS and CDR2 SASEGT. Trimming cost V 4 bases and J 7 bases; bases outside gene matches: 15. CDR3 in amino acids: CASSGSRGGKYNEQYF. The CDR3 DNA reads TGTGCCAGCAGTGGGAGTCGGGGGGGAAAATACAATGAGCAGTACTTC.

A word on this clonotype: A read error may explain this, as a much larger clone is one base away. The chain couples TRBV5-6 to TRBJ2-1, with D unresolved. The ends were cut back, 1 base at V and 10 bases at J, with 27 bases in the middle. The CDR3 runs to 18 residues. The germline gives CDR1 SGHDT, CDR2 YYEEEE. This CDR3 reads CASSLNPADGSVSYEQFF. CDR3 DNA: TGTGCCAGCAGCTTGAACCCGGCTGACGGAAGCGTCTCCTACGAGCAGTTCTTC.

The chain links TRBV3-1 to TRBJ1-5; D remains ambiguous. Trimming took off 1 base at V and 11 bases at J, with 12 bases between the two ends. Germline V gene sequence: CDR1 LGHDT, CDR2 YNNKEL (reference sequence). The CDR3 has 13 residues. CDR3 sequence: CASSQGASGAQHF. The CDR3 coding sequence is TGTGCCAGCAGCCAAGGCGCCAGCGGGGCCCAGCATTTT. Full variable domain (rest looked up from reference TRBV3-1 and TRBJ1-5): DTAVSQTPKYLVTQMGNDKSIKCEQNLGHDTMYWYKQDSKKFLKIMFSYNNKELIINETVPNRFSPKSPDKAHLNLHINSLELGDSAVYFCASSQGASGAQHFGDGTRLSIL.

This clonotype was detected ten times or more. This chain connects TRBV7-2 to TRBJ2-4, with 12 bases fitting TRBD2. After removal of 5 bases from V and 7 bases from J, the junction contained 12 bases not matched to a gene. The CDR3 spans 17 residues. Germline V gene sequence: CDR1 SGHTA, CDR2 FQGNSA. In nucleotides, the CDR3 is TGTGCCAGCAGCCCTGCCGGGACTAGCGGGTTGGGGAACATTCAGTACTTC. This translates into CASSPAGTSGLGNIQYF.

This clonotype turned up a few times. The CDR3 DNA follows: TGTGCCAGCAGACGGGACCGAACGAACACCGGGGAGCTGTTTTTT. Its protein product is CASRRDRTNTGELFF. The chain joins TRBV7-2 to TRBJ2-2; D may correspond to TRBD1 or TRBD2 (5 bases each). Trimming stripped 6 bases from V and 0 bases from J, with 11 bases between. This CDR3 has 15 residues. Germline V gene lookup returns CDR1 SGHTA and CDR2 FQGNSA.

This clonotype showed up many times. This chain uses TRBV7-2 with TRBJ1-2; D remains unclear. CDR1 SGHTA and CDR2 FQGNSA come from the germline V gene. The CDR3 spans 13 residues. V lost 3 bases and J 7 bases, leaving 12 bases between the germline ends. As DNA, the CDR3 is TGTGCCAGCAGCTTGGGTTTCCCTCTTGGCTACACCTTC. Amino acid sequence: CASSLGFPLGYTF.

The V gene is TRBV7-2, the J gene TRBJ2-5; 7 bases are shared with TRBD1. The CDR3 is 14 amino acids. The V and J ends lost 4 bases and 6 bases, in that order; junction bases with no gene match: 8. Per the germline V gene, CDR1 is SGHTA and CDR2 is FQGNSA. CDR3 protein: CASSYPDRAQTQYF. Written as DNA, the CDR3 is TGTGCCAGCAGCTACCCCGACAGGGCCCAGACCCAGTACTTC.

The chain links TRBV20-1 to TRBJ2-1; D possibly corresponds to TRBD1 (5 bases). The ends were cut back, 4 bases at V and 5 bases at J, with 12 bases in the middle. The CDR3 totals 13 residues. Germline assignment: CDR1 DFQATT and CDR2 SNEGSKA (reference sequence). The CDR3 protein is CSAKKGFHNEQFF. Here the CDR3 DNA reads TGCAGTGCTAAAAAGGGGTTTCACAATGAGCAGTTCTTC.

This clonotype appeared many times. J is TRBJ2-3 and V is TRBV20-1; TRBD1 agrees at 7 bases. V shed 5 bases and J 3 bases; nucleotides not matched to a gene: 2. Germline CDR1 and CDR2: DFQATT and SNEGSKA (reference sequence). The CDR3 runs to 12 residues. The CDR3 is CSAPGQTDTQYF. CDR3 DNA: TGCAGTGCTCCGGGACAGACAGATACGCAGTATTTT.

This clonotype was seen only a few times. This sequence joins TRBV10-3 and TRBJ1-1; D may be TRBD1 (5 bases). The CDR3 runs 12 residues. V was clipped by 2 bases and J by 5 bases, with 6 bases between them. Germline-derived CDR1 and CDR2 are ENHRY and SYGVKD. CDR3 residues: CAISETGTEAFF. As DNA, the CDR3 is TGTGCCATCAGTGAGACAGGTACTGAAGCTTTCTTT.

This clonotype was detected only a few times. The V gene is TRBV11-2, the J gene TRBJ2-7, with 8 bases identical to TRBD1. The CDR3 sequence is 16 residues long. CDR1 and CDR2 from the germline V gene are SGHAT and FQNNGV. Trimming removed 0 bases from V and 4 bases from J; junction bases left unmatched: 8. CDR3 residues: CASSLEAGGACYEQYF. DNA for the CDR3: TGTGCCAGCAGCTTAGAGGCAGGGGGCGCCTGTTACGAGCAGTACTTC.

Comments on this clonotype: A much more abundant neighbour one base away suggests this may be a read error. The V gene is TRBV7-9, the J gene TRBJ2-1; 9 nucleotides line up with TRBD1. The V gene's germline CDR1 is SEHNR and CDR2 FQNEAQ (reference sequence). With V trimmed by 5 bases and J by 10 bases, 12 bases remained unmatched. The CDR3 runs 15 residues. The CDR3 DNA sequence: TGTGCCAGCAGCCGGGCGACAGGGGGGGGATCGGAGCAGTTCTTC. Its translation is CASSRATGGGSEQFF.

The V gene is TRBV30, the J gene TRBJ2-3, with TRBD2 as a possible D gene (5 bases). Germline lookup yields CDR1 GTSNPN and CDR2 SVGIG (reference sequence). CDR3 length equals 13 residues. Trimming cost V 2 bases and J 8 bases, with 14 bases left between them. For the CDR3, the DNA is TGTGCCTGGAGTTCTTCACTTGGAGGTACGCAGTATTTT. Amino acids: CAWSSSLGGTQYF.